A selection of T cell receptor beta chains follows, all from one sample in a study of early T cells in non-severe SARS-CoV-2 infection. From the 5' RACE reads, TCRdb called clonotypes with MiXCR, one entry per CDR3 protein. The table has around 53,000 distinct CDR3 sequences, 7.7% seen once; the top ten hold under 6.5%. Input material: whole blood. The receptors stem from an adult who was a healthcare worker with PCR-confirmed SARS-CoV-2 infection or an uninfected control (not recorded which). Each CDR3 is given without its conserved first and last residue. Each record gives: V gene, D gene, J gene, CDR3 protein. A D gene is named only where the DNA matches it firmly.

v_call: TRBV5-4; d_call: .; j_call: TRBJ1-3; cdr3_aa: ASRAGSGNTIY
v_call: TRBV29-1; d_call: .; j_call: TRBJ2-1; cdr3_aa: SVALSIYNEQF
v_call: TRBV7-9; d_call: TRBD1; j_call: TRBJ2-2; cdr3_aa: ASSGQVQHTGELF
v_call: TRBV30; d_call: TRBD1; j_call: TRBJ2-3; cdr3_aa: AWRDRSRTDTQY
v_call: TRBV9; d_call: .; j_call: TRBJ2-5; cdr3_aa: ASSVGTGQETQY
v_call: TRBV6-5; d_call: .; j_call: TRBJ1-5; cdr3_aa: ASSGVGQINQPQH
v_call: TRBV20-1; d_call: TRBD2; j_call: TRBJ2-1; cdr3_aa: SARDRGTSGSYNEQF
v_call: TRBV6-1; d_call: .; j_call: TRBJ1-6; cdr3_aa: ASSERGGYNSPLH
v_call: TRBV20-1; d_call: .; j_call: TRBJ2-7; cdr3_aa: SVPGGYEQY
v_call: TRBV15; d_call: .; j_call: TRBJ1-6; cdr3_aa: ATSRVLRVAGSPLH
v_call: TRBV29-1; d_call: .; j_call: TRBJ1-2; cdr3_aa: SVVIVSNYGYT
v_call: TRBV19; d_call: .; j_call: TRBJ2-7; cdr3_aa: ASSIGAAYEQY
v_call: TRBV3-1; d_call: .; j_call: TRBJ2-3; cdr3_aa: ASSPAGARSTDTQY
v_call: TRBV6-1; d_call: .; j_call: TRBJ2-1; cdr3_aa: ASRDYISYNEQF
v_call: TRBV7-2; d_call: .; j_call: TRBJ2-3; cdr3_aa: ASSKTGIDTQY
v_call: TRBV12-3/TRBV12-4; d_call: TRBD1; j_call: TRBJ1-1; cdr3_aa: ASRQRQGERNTEAF
v_call: TRBV30; d_call: TRBD1; j_call: TRBJ1-5; cdr3_aa: AWTRTGLSNQPQH
v_call: TRBV20-1; d_call: .; j_call: TRBJ1-5; cdr3_aa: SARDLRQKGSNQPQH
v_call: TRBV6-2/TRBV6-3; d_call: .; j_call: TRBJ2-5; cdr3_aa: ASSYGQETQY
v_call: TRBV20-1; d_call: .; j_call: TRBJ1-4; cdr3_aa: SARAGKLF
v_call: TRBV2; d_call: .; j_call: TRBJ2-7; cdr3_aa: ASTSDSRSYEQY
v_call: TRBV6-2/TRBV6-3; d_call: .; j_call: TRBJ2-5; cdr3_aa: ASSYSGLQETQY
v_call: TRBV7-3; d_call: .; j_call: TRBJ1-1; cdr3_aa: ASSVERNTEAF
v_call: TRBV12-3/TRBV12-4; d_call: .; j_call: TRBJ2-7; cdr3_aa: ASSRGRNYEQY
v_call: TRBV9; d_call: TRBD2; j_call: TRBJ2-7; cdr3_aa: ASSPKSSGGPKSSYEQY
v_call: TRBV30; d_call: TRBD1; j_call: TRBJ2-7; cdr3_aa: AWSPGQSLSYEQY
v_call: TRBV29-1; d_call: TRBD1; j_call: TRBJ2-3; cdr3_aa: SARQGRTDTQY
v_call: TRBV3-1; d_call: .; j_call: TRBJ2-3; cdr3_aa: ASSQDREVAPDTQY
v_call: TRBV19; d_call: .; j_call: TRBJ1-5; cdr3_aa: ASIGWRDGNQPQH